One T cell receptor beta chain is described in this entry. The target antigen is unknown. This entry comes from a study of cytomegalovirus exposure and HLA in healthy donors. General study results and limits: Cytomegalovirus association was assigned to more than 150 TCR beta chains. For cytomegalovirus status, the classifier reportedly gave diagnoses with high specificity and sensitivity. The finding came from a later analysis; first-cohort TCR clusters tended to co-occur in the 110 or so validation repertoires. In vitro work confirmed that a few CMV-associated chains recognize CMV antigens.

The CDR3 is 14 amino acids. The V segment lost 8 bases and the J segment 6 bases; nucleotides outside the gene matches: 10. From germline, CDR1 is GTSNPN and CDR2 SVGIG (reference sequence). Assay: immunoSEQ multiplex PCR; the TCRdb copy retains only in-frame clones and omits some. The table includes 100,000 to 120,000 clones, roughly nine tenths detected once. The chain uses TRBV30 and TRBJ2-2; 9 positions match TRBD1. The receptor comes from a woman aged 18-29 years in good health and CMV-seronegative. Sample: PBMCs. CDR3 sequence reads: CARAGTGSPGELFF. As DNA, the CDR3 is TGTGCCCGAGCCGGGACAGGGTCCCCCGGGGAGCTGTTTTTT.